These T cell receptor beta chains were read from a single sample in a study of cytomegalovirus exposure and HLA in healthy donors. The table came from immunoSEQ multiplex PCR; TCRdb's copy has only in-frame clones and leaves some out. The sample consists of approximately 100,000 clones, around 88% of them appearing once. Sequencing input: PBMCs. Receptors were obtained from a woman between 25 and 40 years old in good health and CMV-seronegative. Both conserved end residues are part of each CDR3. Fields, in order: V gene, clone size, J gene, D gene, CDR3 DNA, CDR3 protein. D genes are given only for firm matches. Rows may omit the clone size; those that give it use once, few, many or a size class.

>TRBV11-2|-|TRBJ1-6|TRBD1
TGTGCCAGCAGCTCCGGACAGGGGTGGTCACCCCTCCACTTT
CASSSGQGWSPLHF
>TRBV9|-|TRBJ1-2|-
TGTGCCAGCAGCGTAGCCCCCGACAGAACAAACTATGGCTACACCTTC
CASSVAPDRTNYGYTF
>TRBV7-7|few|TRBJ2-7|TRBD1
TGTGCTAGCAGACCAATTTCGGACAGGGCCGAGCAGTACTTC
CASRPISDRAEQYF
>TRBV7-2|-|TRBJ2-5|TRBD1
TGTGCCAGCAGCTTGACAGGGGGCCAGGAGACCCAGTACTTC
CASSLTGGQETQYF
>TRBV5-1|-|TRBJ2-1|TRBD2
TGCGCCAGCAGCCAGCGGGGGTACCTCCGTGGCGATGAGCAGTTCTTC
CASSQRGYLRGDEQFF
>TRBV6-4|once|TRBJ1-1|-
TGTGCCAGCAGGAGGACATATAGCACTGAAGCTTTCTTT
CASRRTYSTEAFF
>TRBV6-5|once|TRBJ2-3|-
TGTGCCAGCAGTTACGCGTCTGGGACTAGCACAGATACGCAGTATTTT
CASSYASGTSTDTQYF
>TRBV10-3|-|TRBJ2-3|-
TGTGCCATCGGAACGGCGGGCACAGATACGCAGTATTTT
CAIGTAGTDTQYF
>TRBV6-6|-|TRBJ1-2|-
TGTGCCAGCAGTTCTCAAGGGACTCGGGGAGGCTACACCTTC
CASSSQGTRGGYTF
>TRBV20-1|-|TRBJ1-2|TRBD1
TGCAGGGTAGCAGGGGGCAATGGCTACACCTTC
CRVAGGNGYTF
>TRBV19|-|TRBJ2-3|TRBD2
TGTGCCAGTATCAGGACCGGGGGAGGGGATACGCAGTATTTT
CASIRTGGGDTQYF
>TRBV29-1|-|TRBJ2-7|-
TGCAGCGTTGACGTGGGCCACGAGCAGTACTTC
CSVDVGHEQYF
>TRBV2|-|TRBJ1-2|-
TGTGCCAGCAGCGACGGACAGATCTATGGCTACACCTTC
CASSDGQIYGYTF
>TRBV19|-|TRBJ2-5|TRBD2
TGTGCCAGTCGACTCCGGGGGGGAGAAACCCAGTACTTC
CASRLRGGETQYF
>TRBV9|-|TRBJ1-4|TRBD1
TGTGCCAGCAGCTCAACGACAGGGCCAGAAAAACTGTTTTTT
CASSSTTGPEKLFF
>TRBV27|-|TRBJ1-1|TRBD1
TGTGCCAGCAGCAACCGACAGGGCTTGAACACTGAAGCTTTCTTT
CASSNRQGLNTEAFF
>TRBV27|-|TRBJ1-1|-
TGTGCCAGCAGTTTATCGCTAGGAACTGAAGCTTTCTTT
CASSLSLGTEAFF
>TRBV7-2|-|TRBJ2-1|-
TGTGCCAGCAGCTTACCCGTATCCAATGAGCAGTTCTTC
CASSLPVSNEQFF
>TRBV10-3|-|TRBJ2-3|-
TGTGCCATCAGTCCCGGTGCGGGCCCAGATACGCAGTATTTT
CAISPGAGPDTQYF
>TRBV9|-|TRBJ1-5|-
TGTGCCAGCAGCGTTGACTCTGGGCCCCAGCATTTT
CASSVDSGPQHF
>TRBV11-2|-|TRBJ2-3|TRBD2
TGTGCCAGCAGCTTACAGCGGGGAGGATCAGATACGCAGTATTTT
CASSLQRGGSDTQYF
>TRBV6-1|-|TRBJ2-5|TRBD2
TGTGCCAGCACAGAATCTAGCGGGTCGGCGGAGACCCAGTACTTC
CASTESSGSAETQYF
>TRBV27|-|TRBJ1-1|-
TGTGCCAGCAGTTTCATGGAGAACCTGGGGCACACTGAAGCTTTCTTT
CASSFMENLGHTEAFF
>TRBV7-6|once|TRBJ1-3|TRBD1
TGTGCCAGCAGCTCCCCGGACAGGGCTGGAAACACCATATATTTT
CASSSPDRAGNTIYF
>TRBV7-2|-|TRBJ2-1|TRBD2
TGTGCCAGCAGCGTCCGGGCGGGGGGACACTACAATGAGCAGTTCTTC
CASSVRAGGHYNEQFF
>TRBV7-2|-|TRBJ2-2|-
TGTGCCAGCAGCCCCGCCCCGACAGGAATAGGAACCGGGGAGCTGTTTTTT
CASSPAPTGIGTGELFF
>TRBV6-5|-|TRBJ1-2|TRBD1
TGTGCCAGCAGTTACTCGACAGGGAGGTTTAATGGCTACACCTTC
CASSYSTGRFNGYTF
>TRBV14|few|TRBJ1-2|-
TGTGCCAGCAGCCAACCTGGGCGGGTCCTCGGCTACACCTTC
CASSQPGRVLGYTF